Presented here are 20 T cell receptor beta chains from one specimen sequenced in a study of T cell responses to AZD1222 COVID-19 vaccine. Produced via immunoSEQ multiplex PCR; TCRdb's table is partial and in-frame only. The table includes 66,000 or so clones, roughly nine tenths detected once. The source was peripheral blood, collected on day 0 of AZD1222 vaccination. Every receptor here comes from an adult in good health.

This clone was counted a few times. This chain joins TRBV27 and TRBJ1-5, with 7 bases matching TRBD1. Germline loops: CDR1 MNHEY, CDR2 SMNVEV (reference sequence). V trimming: 6 bases; J trimming: 5 bases; junction bases outside the gene matches: 4. The CDR3 has 13 residues. CDR3 protein: CASSLGTDQPQHF. The CDR3 region has the DNA TGTGCCAGCAGCCTGGGGACAGATCAGCCCCAGCATTTT.

This rearrangement joins TRBV6-2 or TRBV6-3 to TRBJ2-3, with D unclear. Germline values: CDR1 MNHEY, CDR2 SVGEGT. The CDR3 loop spans 14 amino acids. Between the trimmed V and J ends, which lost 2 bases and 5 bases, there was a span of 11 bases. The CDR3 DNA sequence: TGTGCCAGCAGTTACAGTAGTTTGCAAGATACGCAGTATTTT. The encoded protein is CASSYSSLQDTQYF.

The rearrangement joins TRBV10-2 to TRBJ1-2; D unclear. Looked up from germline, CDR1 is WSHSY and CDR2 is SAAADI. Trimming cost V 5 bases and J 3 bases, with 10 bases left between them. The CDR3 totals 13 residues. CDR3 in DNA: TGCGCCAGCAGTTCGAGTTCATACTATGGCTACACCTTC. It is translated as CASSSSSYYGYTF.

The V and J genes are TRBV11-2 and TRBJ2-2, with 7 bases identical to TRBD1. Germline V CDR1 and CDR2: SGHAT, FQNNGV. Trimming took 0 bases from V and 7 from J; bases not matched to a gene: 2. The CDR3 is 14 amino acids. The CDR3 loop reads CASSLEQGIGELFF. CDR3 in DNA: TGTGCCAGCAGCTTAGAACAGGGGATCGGGGAGCTGTTTTTT.

This rearrangement joins TRBV6-2 or TRBV6-3 to TRBJ2-3, with D maybe TRBD2 (7 bases). Germline V gene data show CDR1 as MNHEY and CDR2 as SVGEGT. V lost 2 bases and J lost 4, with 19 bases in between. The CDR3 contains 17 residues. CDR3 in DNA: TGTGCCAGCAGTTACGGGCCTGGTGGGGGGGGCCCAGATACGCAGTATTTT. Its translation: CASSYGPGGGGPDTQYF.

This clone was detected only once. The gene calls are TRBV10-3 and TRBJ1-3; unclear D gene. In germline, CDR1 is ENHRY, CDR2 SYGVKD. The CDR3 extends over 13 amino acids. V was trimmed by 10 bases and J by 5 bases, leaving 15 bases between them. The CDR3 DNA follows: TGTGCCACCGCCCGCCCGGAGAGAAACACCATATATTTT. Encoded protein: CATARPERNTIYF.

The V call is TRBV5-4, the J call TRBJ1-4; 7 bases are shared with TRBD1. The CDR3 spans 17 residues. The germline CDR1 and CDR2 sequences are SGHNT and YYREEE (reference sequence). The J segment lost 7 bases and the V segment lost 8 bases, leaving 20 bases of the junction unmatched. For the CDR3, the DNA is TGTGCCAGGGCGAGGGGGCGCATTTTCCCAGGTTGTGAAAAACTGTTTTTT. It specifies CARARGRIFPGCEKLFF.

The chain uses TRBV5-1 and TRBJ2-2; 9 nucleotides match TRBD2. The CDR3 sequence is 16 residues long. Germline-derived CDR1 and CDR2 are SGHRS and YFSETQ. Losses at the gene ends were 6 bases for V and 5 bases for J; bases not matched to a gene: 11. The CDR3 DNA reads as TGCGCCAGCATCGGTATAGCGGGAGCGCGAACCGGGGAGCTGTTTTTT. Residues: CASIGIAGARTGELFF.

The chain uses TRBV3-1 (or the pseudogene TRBV3-2) and TRBJ2-3; D call uncertain. The V gene lost 0 bases and the J gene lost 14 bases, with 6 bases spanning the gap. The CDR3 totals 10 residues. Germline values: CDR1 LGHDT, CDR2 YNNKEL (reference sequence). CDR3 residues: CASSQENLYF. In DNA form, the CDR3 reads TGTGCCAGCAGCCAAGAAAACCTGTATTTT.

The chain has TRBV4-2 and TRBJ2-5; the D is unclear. The germline V gene encodes CDR1 LGHNA and CDR2 YNFKEQ. The CDR3 contains 14 residues. Trimming cost V 2 bases and J 2 bases, with 9 bases left between them. CDR3: CASSQRPVQETQYF. As DNA, the CDR3 is TGTGCCAGCAGCCAACGACCAGTACAAGAGACCCAGTACTTC.

The V and J genes are TRBV11-3 and TRBJ2-3; D is unclear. The germline V gene has CDR1 SGHNT and CDR2 YENEEA. CDR3 length equals 16 residues. V gave up 5 bases and J gave up 3 bases, with 18 bases separating them. The DNA of the CDR3 is TGTGCCAGCAGCGACTTATCCCCTATGGGGACAGATACGCAGTATTTT. Protein sequence: CASSDLSPMGTDTQYF.

The genes are TRBV30 and TRBJ1-4; no reliable D call. The V gene's germline CDR1 is GTSNPN and CDR2 SVGIG (reference sequence). CDR3 size: 15 residues. The V end lost 7 bases, the J end lost 2 bases, and 17 bases lay between the germline ends. DNA for the CDR3: TGTGCCTCCCCCCTTAACGCGGCTACTAATGAAAAACTGTTTTTT. Protein sequence: CASPLNAATNEKLFF.

The chain uses TRBV4-1 and TRBJ2-2, with 12 bases aligning to TRBD2. V was pared by 5 bases and J by 3 bases, with 16 bases of the junction left unmatched. Germline V gives CDR1 MGHRA, CDR2 YSYEKL. The CDR3 is 20 amino acids. The CDR3 spells CASSEGGLAGGARHTGELFF. Written as DNA, the CDR3 is TGCGCCAGCAGCGAAGGAGGTCTAGCGGGAGGGGCCCGACACACCGGGGAGCTGTTTTTT.

This clone was seen only once. The genes are TRBV5-1 and TRBJ1-4, with 9 bases matching TRBD1. After removal of 5 bases from V and 8 bases from J, the junction contained 7 bases not matched to a gene. Germline CDR1 SGHRS, CDR2 YFSETQ. The CDR3 has 14 residues. The CDR3 is CASSSTGGGEKLFF. The CDR3 region has the DNA TGCGCCAGCAGTTCTACAGGGGGCGGCGAAAAACTGTTTTTT.

The chain has TRBV30 and TRBJ1-1; 9 bases line up with TRBD1. Germline CDR1 is GTSNPN and CDR2 is SVGIG (reference sequence). V shed 3 bases and J 5 bases; nucleotides not matched to a gene: 10. The CDR3 length is 15 residues. CDR3 DNA: TGTGCCTGGAGCCCAGCCGGGACAGGGCGGACTGAAGCTTTCTTT. Protein sequence: CAWSPAGTGRTEAFF.

The rearrangement uses TRBV5-8 and TRBJ2-5; 10 bases align to TRBD1. J gave up 3 bases and V 3 bases, and 8 bases lay outside the gene matches. The germline V gene encodes CDR1 SGHTS and CDR2 YDEGEE. There are 16 residues in the CDR3. CDR3 residues: CASSWSGTGVEETQYF. DNA for the CDR3: TGTGCCAGCAGCTGGTCGGGGACAGGGGTGGAAGAGACCCAGTACTTC.

The J gene is TRBJ2-5, the V gene TRBV28; 14 bases are a match to TRBD2. J gave up 4 bases and V 5 bases, and 9 bases lay outside the gene matches. Germline V gives CDR1 MDHEN, CDR2 SYDVKM. The CDR3 is 17 residues long. The CDR3 loop is CASSRGTSGRIVETQYF. The CDR3 DNA sequence: TGTGCCAGCAGTCGCGGGACTAGCGGGAGAATTGTAGAGACCCAGTACTTC.

The chain has TRBV11-3 and TRBJ1-3; 7 nucleotides agree with TRBD1. This CDR3 is built from 15 residues. CDR1 and CDR2 from the germline V gene are SGHNT and YENEEA. Losses at the gene ends were 6 bases for V and 4 bases for J; bases not matched to a gene: 9. The CDR3 is CASSLRQGEGNTIYF. CDR3 DNA sequence: TGTGCCAGCAGTCTTCGACAGGGAGAGGGAAACACCATATATTTT.

This chain links TRBV2 with TRBJ1-6; TRBD1 matches 8 bases. The CDR3 is 15 amino acids. Germline V gene data show CDR1 as SNHLY and CDR2 as FYNNEI. J gave up 11 bases and V 6 bases, and 12 bases lay outside the gene matches. The CDR3 is CASSDDRGIGAPLHF. The CDR3 bases are TGTGCCAGCAGCGATGACAGGGGAATCGGGGCACCCCTCCACTTT.

The chain is built from TRBV4-3 and TRBJ2-2; 9 bases map to TRBD1. The trim removed 0 bases at V and 4 bases at J, leaving 0 bases unmatched. The CDR3 length is 15 residues. Germline loops: CDR1 LGHNA, CDR2 YSLEER. For the CDR3, the DNA is TGCGCCAGCAGCCAAGAGGGACAGGGCACCGGGGAGCTGTTTTTT. Protein product: CASSQEGQGTGELFF.